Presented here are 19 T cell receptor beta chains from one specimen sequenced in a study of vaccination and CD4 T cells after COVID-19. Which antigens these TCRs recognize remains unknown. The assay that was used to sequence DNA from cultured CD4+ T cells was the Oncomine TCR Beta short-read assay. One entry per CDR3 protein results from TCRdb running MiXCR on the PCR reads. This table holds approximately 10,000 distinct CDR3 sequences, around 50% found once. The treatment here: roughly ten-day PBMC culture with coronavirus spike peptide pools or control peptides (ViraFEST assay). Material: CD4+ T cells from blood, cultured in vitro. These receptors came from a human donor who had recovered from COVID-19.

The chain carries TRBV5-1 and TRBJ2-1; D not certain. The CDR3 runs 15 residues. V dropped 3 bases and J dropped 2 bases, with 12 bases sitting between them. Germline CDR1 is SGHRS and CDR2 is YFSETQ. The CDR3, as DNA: TGCGCCAGCAGCTCTACCCTTGCCCCCTACAATGAGCAGTTCTTC. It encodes CASSSTLAPYNEQFF. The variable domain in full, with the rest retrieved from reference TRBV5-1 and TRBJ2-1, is KAGVTQTPRYLIKTRGQQVTLSCSPISGHRSVSWYQQTPGQGLQFLFEYFSETQRNKGNFPGRFSGRQFSNSRSEMNVSTLELGDSALYLCASSSTLAPYNEQFFGPGTRLTVL.

The CDR3 here is CATSRGRVIATEAFF. The CDR3 DNA reads TGTGCCACCAGCAGAGGGAGGGTGATTGCCACTGAAGCTTTCTTT. The chain joins TRBV15 to TRBJ1-1; D not certain. Germline V CDR1 and CDR2: LNHNV, YYDKDF (reference sequence). The CDR3 contains 15 residues. Trimming removed 1 base from V and 4 bases from J, with 13 bases in between.

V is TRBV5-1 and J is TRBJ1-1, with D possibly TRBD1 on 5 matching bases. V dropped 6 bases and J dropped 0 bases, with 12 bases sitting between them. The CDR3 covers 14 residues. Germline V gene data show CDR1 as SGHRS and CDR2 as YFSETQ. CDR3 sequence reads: CASKLTVMNTEAFF. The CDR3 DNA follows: TGCGCCAGCAAACTGACAGTTATGAACACTGAAGCTTTCTTT.

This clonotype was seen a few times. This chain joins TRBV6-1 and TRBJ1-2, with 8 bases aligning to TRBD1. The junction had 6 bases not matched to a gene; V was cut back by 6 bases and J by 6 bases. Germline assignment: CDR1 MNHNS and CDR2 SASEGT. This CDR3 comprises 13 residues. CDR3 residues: CASRSDRVNGYTF. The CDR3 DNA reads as TGTGCCAGCAGATCGGACAGGGTAAATGGCTACACCTTC.

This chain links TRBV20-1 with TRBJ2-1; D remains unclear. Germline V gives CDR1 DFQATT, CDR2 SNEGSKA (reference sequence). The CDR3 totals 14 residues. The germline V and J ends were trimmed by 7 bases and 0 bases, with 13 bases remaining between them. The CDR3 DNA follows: TGCAGTGTTGGTGACGGATACTCCTACAATGAGCAGTTCTTC. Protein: CSVGDGYSYNEQFF.

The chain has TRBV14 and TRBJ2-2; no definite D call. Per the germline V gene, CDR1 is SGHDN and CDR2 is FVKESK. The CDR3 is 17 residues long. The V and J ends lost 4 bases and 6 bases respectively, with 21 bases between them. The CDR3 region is CASSRFVSDPSAGELFF. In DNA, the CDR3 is TGTGCCAGCAGCCGATTCGTGTCGGACCCGTCGGCCGGGGAGCTGTTTTTT.

This CDR3 reads CASSLGQGAAYEQYF. For the CDR3, the DNA is TGTGCCAGCAGCTTAGGCCAGGGCGCGGCTTACGAGCAGTACTTC. This chain joins TRBV7-8 and TRBJ2-7; D is possibly TRBD1 (5 bases). V lost 1 base, J lost 4 bases, and 14 bases lay in between. This CDR3 contains 15 residues. Germline V CDR1 and CDR2: SGHVS, FQNEAQ.

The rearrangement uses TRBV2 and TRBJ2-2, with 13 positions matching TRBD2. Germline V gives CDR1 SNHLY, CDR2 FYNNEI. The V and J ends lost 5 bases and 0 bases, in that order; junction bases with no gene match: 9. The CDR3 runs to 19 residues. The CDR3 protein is CASSPEWTSGGPNTGELFF. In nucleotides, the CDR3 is TGTGCCAGCAGTCCGGAATGGACTAGCGGGGGCCCGAACACCGGGGAGCTGTTTTTT.

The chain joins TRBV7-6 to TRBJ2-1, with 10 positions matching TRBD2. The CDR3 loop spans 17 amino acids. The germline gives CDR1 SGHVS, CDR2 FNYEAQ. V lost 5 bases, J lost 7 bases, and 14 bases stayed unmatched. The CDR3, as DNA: TGTGCCAGCAGCCCCGGACTAGCGGCACTGTATGGGAATGAGCAGTTCTTC. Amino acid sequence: CASSPGLAALYGNEQFF.

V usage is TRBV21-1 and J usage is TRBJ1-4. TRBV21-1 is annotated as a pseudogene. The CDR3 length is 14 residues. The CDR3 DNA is TGTGCCAGCAGCAAAGACAGTAGTAATGAAAAACTGTTTTTT. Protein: CASSKDSSNEKLFF.

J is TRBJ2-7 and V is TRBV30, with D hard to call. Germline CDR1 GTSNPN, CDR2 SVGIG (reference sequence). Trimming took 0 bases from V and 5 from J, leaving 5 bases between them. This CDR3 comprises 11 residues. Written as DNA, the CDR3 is TGTGCCTGGAGTGTACGGGACGAGCAGTACTTC. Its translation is CAWSVRDEQYF.

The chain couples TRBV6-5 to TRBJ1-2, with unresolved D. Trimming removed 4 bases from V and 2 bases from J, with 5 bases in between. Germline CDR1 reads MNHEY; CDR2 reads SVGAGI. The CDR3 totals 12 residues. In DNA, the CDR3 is TGTGCCAGCAGTTTTCAGAACTATGGCTACACCTTC. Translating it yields CASSFQNYGYTF.

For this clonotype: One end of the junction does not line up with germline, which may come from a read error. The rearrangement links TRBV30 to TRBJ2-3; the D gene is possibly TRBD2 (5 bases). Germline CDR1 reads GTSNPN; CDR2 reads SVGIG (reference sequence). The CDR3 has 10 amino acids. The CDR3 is CASDRGELNF. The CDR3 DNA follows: TGTGCCTCAGACCGGGGAGAACTAAACTTT.

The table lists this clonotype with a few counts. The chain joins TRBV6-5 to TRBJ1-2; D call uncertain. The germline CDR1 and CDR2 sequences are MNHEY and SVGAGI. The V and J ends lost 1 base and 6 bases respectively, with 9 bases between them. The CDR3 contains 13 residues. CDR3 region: CASSYLGGDGYTF. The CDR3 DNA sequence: TGTGCCAGCAGTTACTTAGGTGGAGATGGCTACACCTTC.

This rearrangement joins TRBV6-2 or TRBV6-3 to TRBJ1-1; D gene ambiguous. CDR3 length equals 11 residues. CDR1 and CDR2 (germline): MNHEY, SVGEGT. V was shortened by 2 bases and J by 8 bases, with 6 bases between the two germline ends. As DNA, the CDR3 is TGTGCCAGCAGTTACATCCTAGAAGCTTTCTTT. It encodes CASSYILEAFF.

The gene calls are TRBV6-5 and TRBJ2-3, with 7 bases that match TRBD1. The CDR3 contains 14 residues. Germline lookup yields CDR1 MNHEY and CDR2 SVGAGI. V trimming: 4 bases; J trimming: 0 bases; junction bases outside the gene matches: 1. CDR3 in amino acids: CASSSTGSTDTQYF. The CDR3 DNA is TGTGCCAGCAGTTCGACAGGGAGCACAGATACGCAGTATTTT.

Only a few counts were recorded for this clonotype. The CDR3 loop reads CASSRDSTDTQYF. CDR3 sequence (DNA): TGTGCCAGCAGTCGGGACTCGACAGATACGCAGTATTTT. The V and J genes are TRBV6-1 and TRBJ2-3; maybe TRBD2 (6 bases). Germline V lookup: CDR1 MNHNS, CDR2 SASEGT. The CDR3 runs to 13 residues. Trimming removed 5 bases at V and 3 bases at J, with 9 bases between.

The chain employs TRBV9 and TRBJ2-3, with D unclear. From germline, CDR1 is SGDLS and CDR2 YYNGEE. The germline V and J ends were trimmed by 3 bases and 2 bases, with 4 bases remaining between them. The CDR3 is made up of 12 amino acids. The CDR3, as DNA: TGTGCCAGCAGCGGACACACAGATACGCAGTATTTT. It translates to CASSGHTDTQYF.

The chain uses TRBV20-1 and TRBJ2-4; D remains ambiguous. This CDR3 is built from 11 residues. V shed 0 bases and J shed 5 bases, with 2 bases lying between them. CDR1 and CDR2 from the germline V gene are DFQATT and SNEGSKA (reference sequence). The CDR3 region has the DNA TGCAGTGCTAGAGATGAAAACATTCAGTACTTC. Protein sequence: CSARDENIQYF.